A selection of T cell receptor beta chains follows, all from one sample in a study of cytomegalovirus exposure and HLA in healthy donors. Sequencing was performed with immunoSEQ multiplex PCR; in TCRdb, only in-frame clones are kept and a portion is missing. The data contain more than 100,000 clones, roughly 79% of them singletons. Sequencing was done on a sample of PBMCs. Receptor source: a woman aged 18-29 years in good health and CMV-seronegative. CDR3s include the opening cysteine and the closing phenylalanine or tryptophan.

v_gene,j_gene,CDR3aa
TRBV29-1,TRBJ1-3,CSVAGGAGNTIYF
TRBV2,TRBJ1-1,CASSEVRMNTEAFF
TRBV7-2,TRBJ2-1,CASSLGAGVTYNEQFF
TRBV10-3,TRBJ2-5,CATTSGMDQETQYF
TRBV29-1,TRBJ2-1,CSVQLFSSGRWNEQFF
TRBV5-6,TRBJ2-7,CASSPYRLTSGNYEQYF
TRBV30,TRBJ1-1,CAWSRGRAAFF
TRBV18,TRBJ2-2,CASSPPLRSNTGELFF
TRBV19,TRBJ2-1,CASSMGPSTSGRGEQFF
TRBV2,TRBJ2-7,CASSVSGRESEQYF
TRBV5-1,TRBJ2-3,CASSWGAGGFADTQYF
TRBV6-4,TRBJ2-7,CASRGTRDEQYF
TRBV4-1,TRBJ1-5,CASSLTPGYQQPQHF
TRBV30,TRBJ2-6,CAWRAGANVLTF
TRBV15,TRBJ2-7,CATSRDATGSSYEQYF
TRBV5-8,TRBJ2-1,CASSFSLAEQFF
TRBV19,TRBJ1-2,CASSMLGGGLYGYTF
TRBV5-1,TRBJ2-2,CASSLADYTTGELFF
TRBV5-4,TRBJ2-4,CASSRTGDSELAKNIQYF
TRBV7-8,TRBJ1-4,CASSSGGEKLFF
TRBV7-2,TRBJ2-2,CASRPQGAGGELFF
TRBV5-1,TRBJ1-2,CASSPGSYYGYTF
TRBV28,TRBJ2-1,CASSGSSNEQFF
TRBV5-1,TRBJ2-3,CASSEGLTDTQYF
TRBV5-1,TRBJ2-1,CASSLFLDRGNEQFF
TRBV6-6,TRBJ1-5,CASSGRTGKERQPQHF
TRBV7-2,TRBJ2-3,CASSLGSARRYF
TRBV5-1,TRBJ2-5,CASSGLGETQYF
TRBV28,TRBJ1-4,CASSSPLKLFF
TRBV10-3,TRBJ1-3,CAISQGGYSGNTIYF
TRBV29-1,TRBJ1-1,CSAPLEGTEAFF
TRBV2,TRBJ2-1,CASSESGGEQFF
TRBV7-6,TRBJ2-3,CASASGSQDTQYF
TRBV5-4,TRBJ2-1,CASSSPLSSYNEQFF
TRBV7-8,TRBJ1-1,CASSPARPGQGRSTEAFF
TRBV6-1,TRBJ1-1,CASSGGWHNTEAFF
TRBV4-1,TRBJ2-4,CASSQEEGRRDIQYF
TRBV6-6,TRBJ2-1,CASSLLGPDNEQFF
TRBV6-1,TRBJ2-5,CASESAEVSGETQYF
TRBV15,TRBJ2-1,CATSRVQGHYNEQFF
TRBV5-1,TRBJ2-4,CASSPGQGTNIQYF
TRBV7-2,TRBJ1-1,CASSFGMNTEAFF
TRBV10-3,TRBJ2-1,CAITEGSGRSEQFF
TRBV10-3,TRBJ2-7,CAIRPGQGALGEQYF
TRBV19,TRBJ1-5,CASSIAQGYDQPQHF
TRBV5-1,TRBJ2-3,CASSRGLAGVADTQYF
TRBV11-2,TRBJ1-2,CASTEGRGARISDGYTF
TRBV9,TRBJ2-7,CASSVGLSYEQYF
TRBV30,TRBJ2-2,CAWIDVEGANTGELFF
TRBV5-8,TRBJ1-1,CASSLLRSTEAFF
TRBV19,TRBJ1-2,CASSFYRDRGPSYTF
TRBV19,TRBJ1-2,CASSIGRQVYGYTF
TRBV12-5,TRBJ2-1,CASGLLLTDEQFF
TRBV9,TRBJ1-2,CASSPDRVLSYTF
TRBV6-4,TRBJ2-1,CASLQRQVYNEQFF
TRBV14,TRBJ2-1,CASSPLLREYGYNEQFF
TRBV2,TRBJ1-2,CASSARPEWYGYTF
TRBV11-2,TRBJ2-1,CASSLERRNEQFF
TRBV29-1,TRBJ2-1,CSSGQGTRDEQFF
TRBV10-3,TRBJ2-3,CAIGTGRGDTQYF